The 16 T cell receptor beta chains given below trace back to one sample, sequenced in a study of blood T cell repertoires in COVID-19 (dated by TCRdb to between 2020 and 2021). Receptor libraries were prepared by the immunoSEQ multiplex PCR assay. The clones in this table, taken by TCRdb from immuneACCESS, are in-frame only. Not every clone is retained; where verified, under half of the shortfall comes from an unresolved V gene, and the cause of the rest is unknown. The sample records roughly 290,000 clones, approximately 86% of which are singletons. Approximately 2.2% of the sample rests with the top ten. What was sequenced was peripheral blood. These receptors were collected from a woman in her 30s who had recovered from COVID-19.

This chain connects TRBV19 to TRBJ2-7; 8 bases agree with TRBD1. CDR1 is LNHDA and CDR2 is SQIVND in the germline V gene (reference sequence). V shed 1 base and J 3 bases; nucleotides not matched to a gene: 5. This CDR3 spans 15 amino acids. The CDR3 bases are TGTGCCAGTAGTATAGCTTCCGGACAGGGCTACGAGCAGTACTTC. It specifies CASSIASGQGYEQYF.

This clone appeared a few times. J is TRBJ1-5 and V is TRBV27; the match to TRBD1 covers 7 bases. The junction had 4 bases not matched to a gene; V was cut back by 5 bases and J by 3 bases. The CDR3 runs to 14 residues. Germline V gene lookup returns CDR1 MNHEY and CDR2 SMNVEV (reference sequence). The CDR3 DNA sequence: TGTGCCAGCAGTCCTACAGGGGTCAATCAGCCCCAGCATTTT. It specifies CASSPTGVNQPQHF.

CDR3 sequence: CASSFGSGRTDTQYF. The CDR3 DNA sequence: TGTGCCAGCAGCTTCGGTAGCGGGAGAACAGATACGCAGTATTTT. The chain joins TRBV5-6 to TRBJ2-3; 9 positions agree with TRBD2. CDR3 length: 15 residues. Trimming removed 2 bases from V and 3 bases from J; junction bases left unmatched: 4. CDR1 and CDR2 from the germline V gene are SGHDT and YYEEEE.

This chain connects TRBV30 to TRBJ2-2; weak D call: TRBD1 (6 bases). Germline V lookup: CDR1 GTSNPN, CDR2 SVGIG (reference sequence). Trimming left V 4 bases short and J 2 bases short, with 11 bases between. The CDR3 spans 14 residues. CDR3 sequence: CAWIQGSNTGELFF. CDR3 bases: TGTGCCTGGATTCAGGGGAGCAACACCGGGGAGCTGTTTTTT.

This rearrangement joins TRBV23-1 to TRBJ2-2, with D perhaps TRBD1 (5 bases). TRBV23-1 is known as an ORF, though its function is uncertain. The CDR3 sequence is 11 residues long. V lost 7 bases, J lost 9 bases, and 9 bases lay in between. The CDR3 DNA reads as TGCGCCAGCAACCAGGGATGGGAGCTGTTTTTT. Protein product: CASNQGWELFF.

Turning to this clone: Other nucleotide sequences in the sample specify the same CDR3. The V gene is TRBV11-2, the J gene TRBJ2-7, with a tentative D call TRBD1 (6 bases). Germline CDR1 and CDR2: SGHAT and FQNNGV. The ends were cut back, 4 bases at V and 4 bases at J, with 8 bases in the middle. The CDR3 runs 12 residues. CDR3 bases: TGTGCCAGCAGCTCGCAGGGGTACGAGCAGTACTTC. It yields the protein CASSSQGYEQYF.

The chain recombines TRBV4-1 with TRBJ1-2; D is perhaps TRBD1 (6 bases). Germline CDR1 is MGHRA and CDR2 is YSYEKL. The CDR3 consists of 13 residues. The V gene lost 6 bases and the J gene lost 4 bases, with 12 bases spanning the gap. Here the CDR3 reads CASSQQGSYGYTF. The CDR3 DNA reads TGCGCCAGCAGTCAACAGGGTAGCTATGGCTACACCTTC.

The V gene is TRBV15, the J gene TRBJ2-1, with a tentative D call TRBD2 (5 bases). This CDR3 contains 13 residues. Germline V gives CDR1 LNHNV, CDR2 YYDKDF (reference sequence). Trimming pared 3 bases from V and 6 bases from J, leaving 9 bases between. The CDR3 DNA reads TGTGCCACCAGCAGTCTACTAGTCAATGAGCAGTTCTTC. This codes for CATSSLLVNEQFF.

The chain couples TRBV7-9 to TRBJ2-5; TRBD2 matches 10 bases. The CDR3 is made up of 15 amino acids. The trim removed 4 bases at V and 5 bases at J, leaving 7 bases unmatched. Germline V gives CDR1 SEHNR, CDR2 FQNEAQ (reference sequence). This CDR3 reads CASSSGLALEETQYF. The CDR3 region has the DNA TGTGCCAGCAGCTCGGGACTAGCGCTAGAGGAGACCCAGTACTTC.

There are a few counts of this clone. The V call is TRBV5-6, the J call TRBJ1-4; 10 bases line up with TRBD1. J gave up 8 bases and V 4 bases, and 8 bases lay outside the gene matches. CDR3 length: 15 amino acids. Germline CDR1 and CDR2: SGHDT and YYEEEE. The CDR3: CASSAGQGGGEKLFF. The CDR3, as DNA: TGTGCCAGCAGCGCCGGACAGGGGGGTGGGGAAAAACTGTTTTTT. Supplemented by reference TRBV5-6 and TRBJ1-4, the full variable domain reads DAGVTQSPTHLIKTRGQQVTLRCSPKSGHDTVSWYQQALGQGPQFIFQYYEEEERQRGNFPDRFSGHQFPNYSSELNVNALLLGDSALYLCASSAGQGGGEKLFFGSGTQLSVL.

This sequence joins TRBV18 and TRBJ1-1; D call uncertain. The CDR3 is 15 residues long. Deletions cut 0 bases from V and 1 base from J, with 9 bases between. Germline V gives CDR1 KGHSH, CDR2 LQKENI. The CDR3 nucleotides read TGTGCCAGCTCACCACCTAGTCAATCGAACACTGAAGCTTTCTTT. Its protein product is CASSPPSQSNTEAFF.

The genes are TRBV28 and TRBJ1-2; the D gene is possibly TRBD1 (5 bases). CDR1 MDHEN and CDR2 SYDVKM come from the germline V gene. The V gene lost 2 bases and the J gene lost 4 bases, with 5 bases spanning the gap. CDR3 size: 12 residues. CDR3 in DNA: TGTGCCAGCAGTTTAGACAGCTATGGCTACACCTTC. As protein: CASSLDSYGYTF.

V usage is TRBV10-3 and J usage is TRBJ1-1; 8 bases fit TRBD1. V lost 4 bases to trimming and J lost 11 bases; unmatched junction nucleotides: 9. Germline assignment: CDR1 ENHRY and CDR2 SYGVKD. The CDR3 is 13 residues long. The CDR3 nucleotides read TGTGCCATCAGTGGTCAACAGGGGGGGCCCGCTTTCTTT. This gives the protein CAISGQQGGPAFF.

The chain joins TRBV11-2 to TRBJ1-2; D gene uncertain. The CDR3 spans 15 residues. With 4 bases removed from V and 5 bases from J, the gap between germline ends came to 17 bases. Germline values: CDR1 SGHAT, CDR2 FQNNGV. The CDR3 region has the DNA TGTGCCAGCAGCTCGTGGGCAGGCACGTTGTATGGCTACACCTTC. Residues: CASSSWAGTLYGYTF.

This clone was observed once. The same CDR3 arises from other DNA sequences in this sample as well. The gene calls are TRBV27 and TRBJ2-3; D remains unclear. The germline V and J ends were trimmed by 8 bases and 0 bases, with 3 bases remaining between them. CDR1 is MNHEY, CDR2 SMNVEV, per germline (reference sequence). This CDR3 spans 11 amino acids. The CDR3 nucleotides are TGTGCCAGCTCAAGCACAGATACGCAGTATTTT. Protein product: CASSSTDTQYF.

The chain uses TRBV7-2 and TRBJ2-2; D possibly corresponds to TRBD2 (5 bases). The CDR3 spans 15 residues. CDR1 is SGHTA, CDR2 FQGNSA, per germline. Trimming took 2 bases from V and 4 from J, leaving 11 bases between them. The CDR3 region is CASSLSGGSTGELFF. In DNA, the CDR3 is TGTGCCAGCAGCTTATCAGGAGGTTCCACCGGGGAGCTGTTTTTT.